This TCR beta chain derives from a study of blood T cell repertoires in COVID-19. Study summary: From T cells, B-cell-depleted T cells, or PBMCs came the material, which was cDNA or gDNA.

In the study's own analysis: Estimates of nucleated cell counts were drawn from the amplification of reference gene primers. Produced via immunoSEQ multiplex PCR; TCRdb's table is partial and in-frame only. Clonal size and the V and J genes are those of that table, whereas D and trimming came from the DNA. The table shows roughly 220,000 clones, with roughly 85% occurring only once. Trimming took 6 bases from V and 9 from J, leaving 12 bases between them. The CDR3 runs to 12 residues. CDR1 and CDR2 from the germline V gene are MDHEN and SYDVKM. Recruits, aged roughly 18 to 90 years, lived in 25 or so US areas.

The gene calls are TRBV28 and TRBJ2-1, with a tentative D call TRBD2 (5 bases). Sequencing was carried out using PBMCs or T cells enriched from blood (not recorded which). The source is a woman in her thirties or forties with acute COVID-19. CDR3 sequence: CASSRLRGEQFF. The CDR3 DNA reads TGTGCCAGCAGCCGCCTCCGGGGTGAGCAGTTCTTC.